One TCR beta chain is described in this entry. No cognate antigen has been identified for it. No per-base quality is available; no much larger clone lies one base away. The immunoSEQ Assay was used to immunosequence TCRbeta CDR3 regions from genomic DNA. Before high-throughput sequencing, genomic DNA was amplified using bias-controlled multiplex PCR. In the paper's pipeline: To quantify the absolute abundance of each unique TCRbeta CDR3 region, the sequences were collapsed and filtered. Clonality, defined as 1 minus Pielou's evenness, was calculated using only productive rearrangements. To compute tumor T-cell fraction, TCRbeta template counts were normalized to usable DNA, with usable DNA estimated from several housekeeping genes. A previously published method was used to identify clones whose frequencies were significantly greater in on-treatment samples than in baseline samples. The table comes from immuneACCESS by way of TCRdb, which keeps in-frame sequences with V and J called. Part of the clones is missing from these tables; in studies checked, under half for an unresolved V gene and the rest for unknown reasons. V and J calls and clone size are copied from that table; D and trimming were computed from the DNA. The sample table lists more than 4,000 clones, under 40% of them with a count of one. The top ten hold approximately 12% of the sample.

The data were obtained in a study of sequential checkpoint blockade in melanoma (dated by TCRdb to between 2017 and 2020). As for the study more broadly: Patients were randomized 1:1 to first-line nivolumab followed by ipilimumab (arm A) or ipilimumab followed by nivolumab (arm B). Both trial sequences were followed by maintenance nivolumab. For about two dozen patients, matched tumor biopsies were obtained before treatment and at week 13, following single-agent nivolumab (arm A) or ipilimumab (arm B). The same lesion was the source of about 80% of the matched pre- and post-treatment tumor biopsy pairs. DNA from approximately 91 melanoma tumor samples collected before treatment underwent TCRbeta immunosequencing. The research as a whole found: Small sample sizes and reduced statistical power limited the within-arm analyses of tumor T-cell fraction. Tumor T-cell fraction and clonality were correlated with PD-L1 staining and CD8+ T-cell counts, but not with mutational load. Larger, independent patient cohorts are needed to validate the response-prediction model that combines TCR metrics and mutation burden. Achieving clinical benefit was about 30 times more likely for patients whose tumor T-cell fraction and clonality increased by week 13. In the nivolumab-first arm (arm A), an association was found between pretreatment tumor TIL clonality and response (P = .04).

The CDR3 runs 15 amino acids, cysteine and phenylalanine included. The retained sequence is limited to the CDR3, 45 bases, with the frame set at the first base. V is clipped by 6 bases and J by 6 bases, and the sequence between their germline boundaries is 18 bases long. The treatment or condition label here, explained by the study, means: randomized to nivolumab then ipilimumab (arm A) or the reverse (arm B). No trial patient had received prior DNA-damaging chemotherapy. Samples were obtained from patients with melanoma enrolled in CheckMate 064, a randomized, open-label phase II trial of sequential checkpoint blockade. Genomic DNA from formalin-fixed paraffin-embedded (FFPE) tissue samples was used for tumor TCR sequencing.

This sequence uses TRBV23-1 and TRBJ2-1, with a weak D call of TRBD2 (5 bases match). TRBV23-1 carries the ORF label, with uncertain function. The starting material was tumor tissue (inferred from file names), obtained from a patient given nivolumab and ipilimumab in sequence. This clonotype originated in a human donor with melanoma. The CDR3 here reads CASSLTRVGGNEQFF. The DNA sequence is as follows: TGCGCCAGCAGCTTAACGAGGGTAGGAGGCAATGAGCAGTTCTTC.